Listed here are 9 T cell receptor beta chains from one sample, sequenced in a study of beta chain features in type 1 diabetes. The study reverse transcribed the entire isolated RNA, so it sequenced expressed TCRB transcripts. Some clones are missing from TCRdb's copy, which holds only in-frame ones; the method was immunoSEQ multiplex PCR. The table records about 370,000 clones, more than 12% of them present only once. Specimen: naive CD4+ T cells from blood. All receptors derive from a woman younger than 35 in good health.

This clone appeared a few times. The gene calls are TRBV29-1 and TRBJ2-4; no firm D call. This CDR3 has 13 residues. V was trimmed by 4 bases and J by 6 bases, leaving 13 bases between them. In germline, CDR1 is SQVTM, CDR2 ANQGSEA. The CDR3 is CSVVDPRGNIQYF. CDR3 DNA: TGCAGCGTTGTTGATCCCCGCGGAAACATTCAGTACTTC. The whole variable domain, filled in from reference TRBV29-1 and TRBJ2-4, reads SAVISQKPSRDICQRGTSLTIQCQVDSQVTMMFWYRQQPGQSLTLIATANQGSEATYESGFVIDKFPISRPNLTFSTLTVSNMSPEDSSIYLCSVVDPRGNIQYFGAGTRLSVL.

CDR3 protein: CASSPPQGASGYF. The CDR3 DNA is TGTGCCAGCAGTCCTCCACAGGGCGCCTCGGGGTACTTC. The V gene is TRBV28, the J gene TRBJ2-4, with D maybe TRBD1 (6 bases). The CDR3 has 13 amino acids. CDR1 MDHEN and CDR2 SYDVKM come from the germline V gene. With 5 bases removed from V and 15 bases from J, the gap between germline ends came to 20 bases.

This rearrangement joins TRBV9 to TRBJ2-7; D is undetermined. V was clipped by 3 bases and J by 2 bases, with 15 bases between them. The germline V gene encodes CDR1 SGDLS and CDR2 YYNGEE. CDR3 size: 15 residues. The chain's CDR3 is CASSARRLETYEQYF. CDR3 DNA: TGTGCCAGCAGCGCAAGAAGACTGGAGACCTACGAGCAGTACTTC.

The chain joins TRBV9 to TRBJ1-1, with TRBD1 matching 9 bases. Looked up from germline, CDR1 is SGDLS and CDR2 is YYNGEE. Trimming removed 3 bases from V and 3 bases from J; junction bases left unmatched: 18. The CDR3 has 19 residues. The CDR3 loop reads CASSGPNRGRGFWDTEAFF. The CDR3 DNA is TGTGCCAGCAGCGGCCCTAACAGGGGGCGTGGGTTTTGGGACACTGAAGCTTTCTTT.

This clone was observed a few times. The V and J genes are TRBV18 and TRBJ2-7; 9 bases are a match to TRBD1. Trimming removed 1 base from V and 2 bases from J; junction bases left unmatched: 6. This CDR3 spans 16 amino acids. Germline CDR1 KGHSH, CDR2 LQKENI. The chain's CDR3 is CASSPQGTGGPYEQYF. For the CDR3, the DNA is TGTGCCAGCTCACCACAGGGAACAGGGGGCCCCTACGAGCAGTACTTC.

The rearrangement uses TRBV7-9 and TRBJ2-1, with TRBD2 matching 10 bases. This CDR3 region has 12 residues. After removal of 4 bases from V and 13 bases from J, the junction contained 4 bases not matched to a gene. Germline loops: CDR1 SEHNR, CDR2 FQNEAQ (reference sequence). The CDR3 loop is CASSSLAGGQFF. DNA of the CDR3: TGTGCCAGCAGCTCATTAGCGGGAGGCCAGTTCTTC.

This clone was counted a few times. The chain links TRBV9 to TRBJ2-3, with D unclear. Trimming stripped 0 bases from V and 4 bases from J, with 6 bases between. This CDR3 is 13 amino acids long. The germline V gene has CDR1 SGDLS and CDR2 YYNGEE. CDR3 sequence (DNA): TGTGCCAGCAGCGTAGTTCATGCAGATACGCAGTATTTT. Translated, it gives CASSVVHADTQYF.

This clone was detected only a few times. The V call is TRBV2, the J call TRBJ2-3; D gene unclear. V was shortened by 6 bases and J by 1 base, with 11 bases between the two germline ends. This CDR3 region has 14 residues. The germline V gene encodes CDR1 SNHLY and CDR2 FYNNEI. The CDR3, as DNA: TGTGCCAGCAGGGGCCAGCAAGGCACAGATACGCAGTATTTT. Translated: CASRGQQGTDTQYF.

This clone was detected once. The chain has TRBV28 and TRBJ1-5, with 7 nucleotides matching TRBD1. J gave up 9 bases and V 5 bases, and 13 bases lay outside the gene matches. From germline, CDR1 is MDHEN and CDR2 SYDVKM. The CDR3 runs to 15 residues. The CDR3, as DNA: TGTGCCAGCAGTCCGACGAAGGGGGCCCGCCGGCCCCAGCATTTT. This translates into CASSPTKGARRPQHF.